This TCR beta chain was captured in a study of blood T cell repertoires in COVID-19. As for the study in general: Sites in the United States, Italy and Spain provided acute and convalescent COVID-19 samples.

Under the authors' procedure: The authors estimated nucleated cell counts from reference gene primer amplification. Assay used: immunoSEQ multiplex PCR; TCRdb lists only in-frame clones, some missing. Clone size and the V and J calls come from that table; the DNA yielded D and trimming. Of 35,000 or so clones listed, 85% to 90% are singletons. Germline CDR1 and CDR2: SGDLS and YYNGEE. CDR3 length equals 14 residues. Trimming removed 1 base from V and 2 bases from J, with 9 bases in between. The TCR originated in a man between 65 and 85 years old with acute or convalescent COVID-19. The V call is TRBV9, the J call TRBJ1-1; D gene unclear. Sequenced sample: peripheral blood. DNA of the CDR3: TGTGCCAGCAGCGTACGGGATATTAACACTGAAGCTTTCTTT. Translated, it gives CASSVRDINTEAFF.